This TCR beta chain was observed in a study of T cells in Graves' hyperthyroidism and ophthalmopathy. RNA transcripts provided the source from which TCR beta CDR3 regions were amplified. RT-PCR in the first round (using the HTBI primer set) targeted the TCR CDR3. One entry per CDR3 protein, called by TCRdb with MiXCR from the multiplex PCR reads. The sample has 160,000 or so distinct CDR3 sequences, approximately 9% seen once. On this clonotype: Its antigen remains unidentified.

Study-wide results and caveats: Ophthalmopathy cases were set apart from stable hyperthyroidism by a 13 V-J model. Peripheral blood also featured most of the thyroid clonotypes expanded above 0.001.

With 1 base removed from V and 4 bases from J, the gap between germline ends came to 23 bases. This CDR3 is 18 amino acids long. Germline loops: CDR1 DFQATT, CDR2 SNEGSKA (reference sequence). Criteria for exclusion of patients were uncontrolled infection, other autoimmune disease, pregnancy or lactation. 8.5 to 10 ml of fresh peripheral blood supplied the PBMCs. This sequence joins TRBV20-1 and TRBJ2-1; D may be TRBD2 (6 bases). The TCR comes from a woman aged 18-29 years with Graves' hyperthyroidism that later progressed to Graves' ophthalmopathy. Source material: blood. CDR3 nucleotide sequence: TGCAGTGCTAGAGCTTTAAGTGGTGCACGGACTACATACAATGAGCAGTTCTTC. This codes for CSARALSGARTTYNEQFF.